A single sample gave rise to the 22 T cell receptor beta chains below, sequenced in a study of blood T cells in healthy people across ages. For the second PCR, which ran for 7 to 11 cycles, a sample-barcoded 5' primer and a J-beta primer mix were used. TCRdb re-called the 5' RACE reads with MiXCR, one entry per CDR3 protein. The sample lists 790,000 or so distinct CDR3 sequences; approximately 60% were seen once. The sample was blood. The receptors were sampled from a middle-aged man in good health.

V is TRBV27 and J is TRBJ1-2; possible D gene TRBD1, 5 bases. CDR3 length: 15 amino acids. V dropped 1 base and J dropped 4 bases, with 13 bases sitting between them. CDR1 and CDR2 from the germline V gene are MNHEY and SMNVEV (reference sequence). CDR3 region: CASSLLGGPIYGYTF. The DNA for the CDR3 is TGTGCCAGCAGTTTATTGGGGGGTCCCATCTATGGCTACACCTTC.

The CDR3 region is CASSSDRGEQYF. The CDR3 DNA is TGTGCCAGCAGCTCCGACAGAGGCGAGCAGTACTTC. This rearrangement joins TRBV2 to TRBJ2-5; possible D gene TRBD1, 5 bases. The tail of the sequence fits TRBJ2-7 better, so the J call may be wrong. Per germline, CDR1 SNHLY and CDR2 FYNNEI. The CDR3 is 12 amino acids.

The rearrangement links TRBV27 to TRBJ2-7; TRBD1 matches at 8 bases. J gave up 0 bases and V 6 bases, and 10 bases lay outside the gene matches. This CDR3 comprises 16 residues. Looked up from germline, CDR1 is MNHEY and CDR2 is SMNVEV (reference sequence). CDR3 sequence reads: CASSQQGVSHSYEQYF. The CDR3 DNA is TGTGCCAGCAGCCAACAGGGGGTATCCCACTCCTACGAGCAGTACTTC.

V and J are TRBV21-1 and TRBJ1-1. TRBV21-1 is classified as a pseudogene. The CDR3 consists of 15 residues. CDR3 sequence reads: CASSTPGLRYTEAFF. The CDR3 DNA sequence: TGTGCCAGCAGCACGCCGGGACTACGCTACACTGAAGCTTTCTTT.

The chain links TRBV13 to TRBJ2-1; 9 bases match TRBD2. Trimming cost V 7 bases and J 5 bases; bases outside gene matches: 21. CDR1 and CDR2 (germline): PRHDT, FYEKMQ (reference sequence). The CDR3 runs 19 residues. In DNA, the CDR3 is TGTGCCAGCATCATTAGGCGAGGTGATGCGGGGGGGTGGGACAATGAGCAGTTCTTC. Encoded protein: CASIIRRGDAGGWDNEQFF.

The chain recombines TRBV6-5 with TRBJ2-1, with D perhaps TRBD2 (6 bases). This CDR3 region has 16 residues. The germline gives CDR1 MNHEY, CDR2 SVGAGI. Trimming removed 4 bases at V and 3 bases at J, with 16 bases between. For the CDR3, the DNA is TGTGCCAGCAGTTCACATCGCGTGGGGGGCTACAATGAGCAGTTCTTC. Protein sequence: CASSSHRVGGYNEQFF.

The chain combines TRBV7-9 with TRBJ2-4; possibly TRBD2 for D (6 bases). Germline CDR1 is SEHNR and CDR2 is FQNEAQ (reference sequence). This CDR3 contains 15 residues. Trimming stripped 0 bases from V and 3 bases from J, with 9 bases between. The CDR3 spells CASSLAGEVKNIQYF. The DNA of the CDR3 is TGTGCCAGCAGCTTAGCTGGGGAGGTCAAAAACATTCAGTACTTC.

The chain uses TRBV18 and TRBJ2-3; 8 bases are a match to TRBD2. The CDR3 extends over 13 amino acids. Germline-derived CDR1 and CDR2 are KGHSH and LQKENI. With V trimmed by 6 bases and J by 5 bases, 4 bases remained unmatched. The CDR3 spells CASSSGRQDTQYF. The CDR3 region has the DNA TGTGCCAGCTCCAGCGGGAGACAAGATACGCAGTATTTT.

The rearrangement uses TRBV13 and TRBJ2-7; tentative D call: TRBD2 (5 bases). The CDR3 has 14 amino acids. The V gene lost 5 bases and the J gene lost 4 bases, with 15 bases spanning the gap. CDR1 is PRHDT and CDR2 is FYEKMQ in the germline V gene (reference sequence). CDR3 nucleotide sequence: TGTGCCAGCAGCCCCCGGGGAGCAGGATACGAGCAGTACTTC. This gives the protein CASSPRGAGYEQYF.

This chain connects TRBV24-1 to TRBJ2-1; D is undetermined. The CDR3 runs to 17 residues. Germline V gene data show CDR1 as KGHDR and CDR2 as SFDVKD. The germline V and J ends were trimmed by 0 bases and 3 bases, with 14 bases remaining between them. In DNA form, the CDR3 reads TGTGCCACCAGTGATTTGATTTTTGCCGGTGGCTACAATGAGCAGTTCTTC. Amino acid sequence: CATSDLIFAGGYNEQFF.

This clonotype was recorded a few times. The rearrangement links TRBV7-3 to TRBJ2-1; either TRBD1 or TRBD2 may fit D (6 bases each). Germline values: CDR1 SGHTA, CDR2 FQGTGA. There are 14 residues in the CDR3. V was pared by 2 bases and J by 6 bases, with 11 bases between. The CDR3 nucleotides read TGTGCCAGCAGCTTAGGGGGGCCCCTCAATGAGCAGTTCTTC. Translated, it gives CASSLGGPLNEQFF.

The chain is built from TRBV20-1 and TRBJ2-7; weak D call: TRBD1 (6 bases). CDR1 and CDR2 from the germline V gene are DFQATT and SNEGSKA (reference sequence). With 5 bases removed from V and 2 bases from J, the gap between germline ends came to 16 bases. This CDR3 is 14 amino acids long. The CDR3 here is CSALPGHTTYEQYF. The CDR3 nucleotides read TGCAGTGCTCTTCCGGGACATACAACCTACGAGCAGTACTTC.

A few counts support this clonotype. V and J are TRBV24-1 and TRBJ2-7, with D possibly matching TRBD1 (6 bases). V was pared by 9 bases and J by 6 bases, with 14 bases between. Germline-derived CDR1 and CDR2 are KGHDR and SFDVKD. This CDR3 is built from 12 residues. The CDR3: CATLNREGEQYF. The CDR3 nucleotides are TGTGCCACCCTTAACAGGGAAGGCGAGCAGTACTTC.

This clonotype has a handful of counts. V and J are TRBV7-6 and TRBJ2-3; TRBD1 agrees at 9 bases. V gave up 4 bases and J gave up 0 bases; unmatched junction bases: 2. CDR1 and CDR2 from the germline V gene are SGHVS and FNYEAQ. The CDR3 runs to 15 residues. The CDR3 loop reads CASSSQGASTDTQYF. In nucleotides, the CDR3 is TGTGCCAGCAGCTCACAGGGGGCTAGCACAGATACGCAGTATTTT. The full variable domain, its missing parts supplied by reference TRBV7-6 and TRBJ2-3, is GAGVSQSPRYKVTKRGQDVALRCDPISGHVSLYWYRQALGQGPEFLTYFNYEAQQDKSGLPNDRFSAERPEGSISTLTIQRTEQRDSAMYRCASSSQGASTDTQYFGPGTRLTVL.

The rearrangement links TRBV9 to TRBJ1-1; maybe TRBD1 (5 bases). Germline V gives CDR1 SGDLS, CDR2 YYNGEE. This CDR3 has 14 amino acids. The V end was cut by 4 bases, the J end by 4 bases, with 14 bases between. The CDR3, as DNA: TGTGCCAGCAGCCACACAGGTGGTAGCACTGAAGCTTTCTTT. Encoded protein: CASSHTGGSTEAFF.

This chain connects TRBV14 to TRBJ2-7; 9 bases line up with TRBD2. The CDR3 is 15 residues long. The J segment lost 6 bases and the V segment lost 0 bases, leaving 6 bases of the junction unmatched. CDR1 is SGHDN, CDR2 FVKESK, per germline. In DNA form, the CDR3 reads TGTGCCAGCAGCCAAGAGACTAGCGGTCCGGGCGAGCAGTACTTC. Amino acids: CASSQETSGPGEQYF.

This rearrangement joins TRBV11-2 to TRBJ2-3; the D call may be TRBD1 or TRBD2 (5 bases each). The CDR3 is 18 residues long. Germline V gives CDR1 SGHAT, CDR2 FQNNGV. Deletions cut 5 bases from V and 0 bases from J, with 21 bases between. DNA of the CDR3: TGTGCCAGCAGCCCCCGCCGGGACGCTGGGATAAGCACAGATACGCAGTATTTT. It codes for CASSPRRDAGISTDTQYF.

This clonotype was counted only a few times. The chain recombines TRBV7-2 with TRBJ2-1; tentatively, D is TRBD1 (5 bases). The germline V gene encodes CDR1 SGHTA and CDR2 FQGNSA. Trimming removed 5 bases from V and 10 bases from J, with 15 bases in between. CDR3 length: 13 amino acids. The DNA of the CDR3 is TGTGCCAGCAGCCCGAAAAGGACATCCGAGCAGTTCTTC. This codes for CASSPKRTSEQFF.

This chain links TRBV11-1 with TRBJ2-5; the match to TRBD2 covers 10 bases. This CDR3 has 13 amino acids. Germline CDR1 SGHAT, CDR2 FQDESV (reference sequence). V was clipped by 8 bases and J by 6 bases; unmatched bases: 6. The CDR3 here is CASRLAGEKTQYF. The CDR3 DNA follows: TGTGCCAGCCGCCTAGCGGGAGAAAAGACCCAGTACTTC.

This clonotype appeared once. The chain carries TRBV28 and TRBJ2-3, with 12 bases that match TRBD2. Germline-derived CDR1 and CDR2 are MDHEN and SYDVKM. The CDR3 spans 18 residues. The V gene end was trimmed by 6 bases and the J gene end by 0 bases; junction bases not matched to a gene: 10. The CDR3 DNA follows: TGTGCCAGCAGACTCCCTAGCGGGGGGGGATATAGCACAGATACGCAGTATTTT. The encoded protein is CASRLPSGGGYSTDTQYF. Looking up the rest from reference TRBV28 and TRBJ2-3 gives the full variable domain: DVKVTQSSRYLVKRTGEKVFLECVQDMDHENMFWYRQDPGLGLRLIYFSYDVKMKEKGDIPEGYSVSREKKERFSLILESASTNQTSMYLCASRLPSGGGYSTDTQYFGPGTRLTVL.

This sequence joins TRBV4-1 and TRBJ2-1, with D perhaps matching TRBD2 (6 bases). Germline CDR1 reads MGHRA; CDR2 reads YSYEKL. This CDR3 has 14 residues. The ends were cut back, 4 bases at V and 7 bases at J, with 14 bases in the middle. CDR3 DNA sequence: TGCGCCAGCAGCCTCACGGGGGTCGGAAATGAGCAGTTCTTC. It codes for CASSLTGVGNEQFF.

This rearrangement joins TRBV7-9 to TRBJ1-5; 7 bases are shared with TRBD1. The CDR3 runs to 12 residues. V dropped 7 bases and J dropped 6; count of bases not matched to a gene: 3. Germline assignment: CDR1 SEHNR and CDR2 FQNEAQ (reference sequence). CDR3 nucleotide sequence: TGTGCCAGCACAGGGGGAACTCAGCCCCAGCATTTT. Residues: CASTGGTQPQHF.